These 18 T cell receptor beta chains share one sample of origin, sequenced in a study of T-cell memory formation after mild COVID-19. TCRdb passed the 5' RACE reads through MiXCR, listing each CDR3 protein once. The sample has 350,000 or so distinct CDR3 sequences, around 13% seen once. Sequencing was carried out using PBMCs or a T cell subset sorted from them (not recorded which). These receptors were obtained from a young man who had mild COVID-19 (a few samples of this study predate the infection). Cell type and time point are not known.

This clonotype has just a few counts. CDR3 amino acids: CASSPGSAQQETQYF. The CDR3 DNA follows: TGTGCCAGCAGTCCGGGATCCGCGCAACAAGAGACCCAGTACTTC. The rearrangement joins TRBV5-4 to TRBJ2-5; D perhaps matches TRBD2 (5 bases). The germline gives CDR1 SGHNT, CDR2 YYREEE (reference sequence). Between the trimmed V and J ends, which lost 5 bases and 2 bases, there was a span of 16 bases. The CDR3 sequence is 15 residues long.

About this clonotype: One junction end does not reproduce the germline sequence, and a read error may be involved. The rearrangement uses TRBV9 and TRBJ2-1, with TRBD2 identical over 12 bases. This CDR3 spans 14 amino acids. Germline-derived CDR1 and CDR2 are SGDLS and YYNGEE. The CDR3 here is CASSVRASGGARVF. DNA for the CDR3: TGTGCCAGCAGCGTCCGGGCTAGCGGGGGGGCCCGAGTCTTC. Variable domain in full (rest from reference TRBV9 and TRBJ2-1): DSGVTQTPKHLITATGQRVTLRCSPRSGDLSVYWYQQSLDQGLQFLIQYYNGEERAKGNILERFSAQQFPDLHSELNLSSLELGDSALYFCASSVRASGGARVFGPGTRLTVL.

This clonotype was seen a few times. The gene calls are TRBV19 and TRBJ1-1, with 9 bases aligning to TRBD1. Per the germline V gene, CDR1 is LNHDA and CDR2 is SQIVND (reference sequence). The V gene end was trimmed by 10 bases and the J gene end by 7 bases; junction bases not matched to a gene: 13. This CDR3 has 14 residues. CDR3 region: CATRGDRVTFEAFF. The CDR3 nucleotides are TGTGCCACTCGGGGGGACAGGGTCACTTTTGAAGCTTTCTTT.

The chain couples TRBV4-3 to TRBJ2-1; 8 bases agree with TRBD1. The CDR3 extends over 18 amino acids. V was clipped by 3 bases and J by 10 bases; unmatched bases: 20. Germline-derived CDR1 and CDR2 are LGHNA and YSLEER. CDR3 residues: CASSQQGAGTPGWGEQFF. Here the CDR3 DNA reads TGCGCCAGCAGCCAGCAGGGGGCTGGGACTCCCGGCTGGGGGGAGCAGTTCTTC.

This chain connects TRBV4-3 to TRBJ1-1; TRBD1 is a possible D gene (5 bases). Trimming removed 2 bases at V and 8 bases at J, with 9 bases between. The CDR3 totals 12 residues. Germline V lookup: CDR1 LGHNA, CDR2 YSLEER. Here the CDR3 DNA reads TGCGCCAGCAGCCAATGGCCAGGGGAAGCTTTCTTT. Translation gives CASSQWPGEAFF.

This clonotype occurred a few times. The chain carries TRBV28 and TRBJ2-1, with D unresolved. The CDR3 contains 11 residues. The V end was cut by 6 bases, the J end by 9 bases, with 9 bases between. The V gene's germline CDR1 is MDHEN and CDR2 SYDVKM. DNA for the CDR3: TGTGCCAGCAGCCTGAAGGGTGAGCAGTTCTTC. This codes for CASSLKGEQFF. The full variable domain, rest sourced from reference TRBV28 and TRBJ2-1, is DVKVTQSSRYLVKRTGEKVFLECVQDMDHENMFWYRQDPGLGLRLIYFSYDVKMKEKGDIPEGYSVSREKKERFSLILESASTNQTSMYLCASSLKGEQFFGPGTRLTVL.

CDR3 nucleotide sequence: TGCGCCAGCAGCCAAGCAATTCCCGATACGCAGTATTTT. This sequence encodes CASSQAIPDTQYF. The gene calls are TRBV4-1 and TRBJ2-3; the D is unclear. CDR1 is MGHRA, CDR2 YSYEKL, per germline. The CDR3 loop spans 13 amino acids. V was cut by 1 base and J by 6 bases, with 8 bases left in between.

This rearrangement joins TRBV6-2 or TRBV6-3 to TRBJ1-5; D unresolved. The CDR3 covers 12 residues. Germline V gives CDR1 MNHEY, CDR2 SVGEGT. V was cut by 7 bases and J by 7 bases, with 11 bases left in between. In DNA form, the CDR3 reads TGTGCCAGCACCCCTTTTGGCCAGCCCCAGCATTTT. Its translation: CASTPFGQPQHF.

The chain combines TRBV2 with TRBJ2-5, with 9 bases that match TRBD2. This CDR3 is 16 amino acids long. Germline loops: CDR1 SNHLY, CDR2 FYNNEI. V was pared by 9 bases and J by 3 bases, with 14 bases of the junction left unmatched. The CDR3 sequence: CASFQGLAGTKETQYF. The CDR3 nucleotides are TGTGCCAGTTTCCAGGGGCTAGCGGGGACCAAAGAGACCCAGTACTTC.

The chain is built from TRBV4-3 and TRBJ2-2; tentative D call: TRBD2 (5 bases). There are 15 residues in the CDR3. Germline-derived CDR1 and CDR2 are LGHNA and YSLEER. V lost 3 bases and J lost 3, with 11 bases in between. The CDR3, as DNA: TGCGCCAGCAGCCAGGAAACTAGTTACACCGGGGAGCTGTTTTTT. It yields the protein CASSQETSYTGELFF.

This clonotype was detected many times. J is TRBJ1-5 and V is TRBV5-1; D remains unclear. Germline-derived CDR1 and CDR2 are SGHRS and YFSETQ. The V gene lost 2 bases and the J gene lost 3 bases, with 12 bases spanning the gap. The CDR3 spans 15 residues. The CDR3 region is CASSLRGEPNQPQHF. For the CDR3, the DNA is TGCGCCAGCAGCTTACGTGGCGAACCCAATCAGCCCCAGCATTTT.

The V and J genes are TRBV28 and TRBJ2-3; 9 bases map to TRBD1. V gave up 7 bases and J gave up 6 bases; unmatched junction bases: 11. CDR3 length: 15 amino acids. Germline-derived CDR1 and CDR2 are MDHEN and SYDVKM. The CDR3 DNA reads TGTGCCAGCACCTCGGTCTCACAGGGGGCGGATACGCAGTATTTT. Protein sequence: CASTSVSQGADTQYF. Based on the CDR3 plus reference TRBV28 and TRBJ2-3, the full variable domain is DVKVTQSSRYLVKRTGEKVFLECVQDMDHENMFWYRQDPGLGLRLIYFSYDVKMKEKGDIPEGYSVSREKKERFSLILESASTNQTSMYLCASTSVSQGADTQYFGPGTRLTVL.

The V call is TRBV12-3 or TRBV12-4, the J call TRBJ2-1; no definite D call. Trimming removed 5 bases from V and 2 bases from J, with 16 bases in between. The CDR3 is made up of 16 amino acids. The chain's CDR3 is CASSPPGGPTYNEQFF. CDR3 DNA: TGTGCCAGCAGTCCCCCGGGCGGACCCACCTACAATGAGCAGTTCTTC.

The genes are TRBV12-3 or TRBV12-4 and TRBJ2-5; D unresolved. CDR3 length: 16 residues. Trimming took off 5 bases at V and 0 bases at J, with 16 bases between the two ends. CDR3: CASSRAPHSYQETQYF. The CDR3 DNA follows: TGTGCCAGCAGTCGCGCGCCTCACTCGTACCAAGAGACCCAGTACTTC.

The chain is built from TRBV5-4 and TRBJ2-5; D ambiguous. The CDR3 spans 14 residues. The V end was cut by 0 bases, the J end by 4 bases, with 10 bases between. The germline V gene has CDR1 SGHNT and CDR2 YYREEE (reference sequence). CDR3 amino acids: CASSLATTPETQYF. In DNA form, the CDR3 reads TGTGCCAGCAGCTTGGCGACCACTCCAGAGACCCAGTACTTC.

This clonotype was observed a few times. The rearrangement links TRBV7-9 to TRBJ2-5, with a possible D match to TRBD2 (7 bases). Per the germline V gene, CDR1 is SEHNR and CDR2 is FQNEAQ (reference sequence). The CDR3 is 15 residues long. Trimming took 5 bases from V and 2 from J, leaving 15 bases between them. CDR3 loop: CASSQGGGFQETQYF. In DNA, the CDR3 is TGTGCCAGCAGCCAAGGGGGGGGGTTTCAAGAGACCCAGTACTTC.

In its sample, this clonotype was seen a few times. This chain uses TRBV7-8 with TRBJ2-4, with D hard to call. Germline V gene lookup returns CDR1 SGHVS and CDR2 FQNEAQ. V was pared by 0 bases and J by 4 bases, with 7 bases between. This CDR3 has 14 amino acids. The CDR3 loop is CASSLADLKNIQYF. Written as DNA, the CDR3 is TGTGCCAGCAGCTTAGCGGACCTGAAAAACATTCAGTACTTC.

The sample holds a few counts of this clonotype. Written as DNA, the CDR3 is TGTGCCAGCAGCCAAGAGGGACAGGGGGGAAACATTCAGTACTTC. It codes for CASSQEGQGGNIQYF. J is TRBJ2-4 and V is TRBV3-1; 11 nucleotides align to TRBD1. CDR1 is LGHDT, CDR2 YNNKEL, per germline (reference sequence). CDR3 length equals 15 residues. Germline trimming cut 0 bases from V and 6 bases from J; bases unmatched to any gene: 1.